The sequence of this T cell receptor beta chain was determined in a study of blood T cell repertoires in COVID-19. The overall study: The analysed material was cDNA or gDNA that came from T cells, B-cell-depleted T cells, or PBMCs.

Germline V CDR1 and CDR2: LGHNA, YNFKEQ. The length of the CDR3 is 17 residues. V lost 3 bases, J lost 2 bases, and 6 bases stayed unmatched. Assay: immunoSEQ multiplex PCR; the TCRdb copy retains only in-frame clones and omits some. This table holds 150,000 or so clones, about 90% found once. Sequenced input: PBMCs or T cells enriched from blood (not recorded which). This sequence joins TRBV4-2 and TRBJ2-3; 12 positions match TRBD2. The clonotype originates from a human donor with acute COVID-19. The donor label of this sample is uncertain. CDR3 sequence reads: CASSHPGLAGSTDTQYF. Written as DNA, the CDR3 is TGTGCCAGCAGCCATCCCGGACTAGCGGGGTCCACAGATACGCAGTATTTT.